This TCR beta chain stems from a study of blood T cell repertoires in COVID-19. In the original workflow: Using reference gene primer amplification, nucleated cell counts were estimated. Some clones are missing from TCRdb's copy, which holds only in-frame ones; the method was immunoSEQ multiplex PCR. The V and J calls and clone size were taken over from that table, and D and trimming were inferred from the DNA. The sample consists of about 300,000 clones, around 83% of them appearing once. Germline V gene sequence: CDR1 LGHNA, CDR2 YSLEER. The CDR3 is 15 residues long. Germline trimming cut 2 bases from V and 4 bases from J; bases unmatched to any gene: 4.

The genes are TRBV4-3 and TRBJ2-7; 11 positions match TRBD1. The receptor's source is a woman aged 45-65 years with acute or convalescent COVID-19. Sequencing was carried out using peripheral blood. CDR3 in amino acids: CASSQTGTGGYEQYF. The DNA of the CDR3 is TGCGCCAGCAGCCAAACTGGGACAGGGGGGTACGAGCAGTACTTC.